These 32 T cell receptor beta chains share one sample of origin, sequenced in a study of T cells after yellow fever vaccination. TCRdb reanalysed the 5' RACE reads using MiXCR and keeps one entry per CDR3 protein. The table includes 550,000 or so distinct CDR3 sequences, about a fifth detected once. The sequences come from PBMCs, collected 15 days after the yellow fever booster vaccination. The origin of the receptors is a man aged 25-45 years who received the YFV17D yellow fever vaccine.

V is TRBV29-1 and J is TRBJ2-5; no definite D call. CDR3 length: 10 amino acids. CDR1 is SQVTM and CDR2 is ANQGSEA in the germline V gene. Trimming removed 6 bases from V and 3 bases from J, with 5 bases in between. The CDR3 is CSVGEETQYF. In DNA form, the CDR3 reads TGCAGCGTGGGTGAAGAGACCCAGTACTTC.

The V gene is TRBV20-1, the J gene TRBJ2-7; tentatively, D is TRBD1 (5 bases). This CDR3 region has 12 residues. V was pared by 4 bases and J by 2 bases, with 9 bases between. Germline values: CDR1 DFQATT, CDR2 SNEGSKA (reference sequence). CDR3 sequence reads: CSATKGPYEQYF. CDR3 DNA: TGCAGTGCTACGAAGGGGCCCTACGAGCAGTACTTC.

V is TRBV9 and J is TRBJ2-1, with 9 bases matching TRBD2. The V segment lost 3 bases and the J segment 6 bases; nucleotides outside the gene matches: 4. CDR3 size: 14 residues. CDR1 is SGDLS, CDR2 YYNGEE, per germline. CDR3 residues: CASSGGSGSNEQFF. The CDR3 DNA reads as TGTGCCAGCAGCGGCGGTAGCGGGAGCAATGAGCAGTTCTTC. The complete variable domain, with remaining parts taken from reference TRBV9 and TRBJ2-1, reads DSGVTQTPKHLITATGQRVTLRCSPRSGDLSVYWYQQSLDQGLQFLIQYYNGEERAKGNILERFSAQQFPDLHSELNLSSLELGDSALYFCASSGGSGSNEQFFGPGTRLTVL.

The rearrangement uses TRBV5-6 and TRBJ2-5; D gene unclear. Germline loops: CDR1 SGHDT, CDR2 YYEEEE. The V end was cut by 3 bases, the J end by 5 bases, with 14 bases between. The CDR3 runs to 14 residues. CDR3 protein: CASSSGGLGETQYF. The CDR3 nucleotides read TGTGCCAGCAGCTCGGGCGGCCTGGGGGAGACCCAGTACTTC.

This chain joins TRBV5-4 and TRBJ2-1, with TRBD2 matching over 11 bases. The V gene end was trimmed by 4 bases and the J gene end by 9 bases; junction bases not matched to a gene: 12. Looked up from germline, CDR1 is SGHNT and CDR2 is YYREEE (reference sequence). This CDR3 is built from 16 residues. CDR3 DNA sequence: TGTGCCAGCAGCGGGGAAGGTAGCGGGAGGGCCAGTGAGCAGTTCTTC. Protein sequence: CASSGEGSGRASEQFF.

The rearrangement uses TRBV7-9 and TRBJ2-7; no clear D. Germline loops: CDR1 SEHNR, CDR2 FQNEAQ (reference sequence). Trimming shortened V by 5 bases and J by 3 bases, and 17 bases separated the two germline ends. The CDR3 runs to 15 residues. In DNA, the CDR3 is TGTGCCAGCAGCACAGACTCGCCCGCCTACTACGAGCAGTACTTC. Its protein product is CASSTDSPAYYEQYF.

In DNA form, the CDR3 reads TGCGCCAGCAGTGGCCCGCCTGAGGGCCAGGCAAGGGAGCAGTTCTTC. As protein: CASSGPPEGQAREQFF. This chain joins TRBV10-1 and TRBJ2-1; tentative D call: TRBD2 (5 bases). Trimming took off 4 bases at V and 10 bases at J, with 23 bases between the two ends. Germline V lookup: CDR1 WNHNN, CDR2 SYGVQD (reference sequence). The CDR3 is 16 residues long.

The chain joins TRBV12-3 or TRBV12-4 to TRBJ2-5; D is perhaps TRBD1 (5 bases). The CDR3 consists of 13 residues. Trimming shortened V by 6 bases and J by 0 bases, and 8 bases separated the two germline ends. CDR3 region: CASRTAHQETQYF. CDR3 DNA sequence: TGTGCCAGCAGGACAGCGCACCAAGAGACCCAGTACTTC.

J is TRBJ2-7 and V is TRBV7-2; D might be TRBD1 (6 bases). Trimming cost V 4 bases and J 5 bases, with 18 bases left between them. The V gene's germline CDR1 is SGHTA and CDR2 FQGNSA. CDR3 size: 15 residues. CDR3 amino acids: CASSSDRPPINEQYF. Here the CDR3 DNA reads TGTGCCAGCAGCTCGGACAGACCCCCTATTAACGAGCAGTACTTC.

This clonotype has a handful of counts. V usage is TRBV11-2 and J usage is TRBJ1-1; D perhaps matches TRBD1 (5 bases). V lost 0 bases and J 4 bases, leaving 12 bases between the germline ends. This CDR3 has 15 amino acids. Germline V gene data show CDR1 as SGHAT and CDR2 as FQNNGV. CDR3 in amino acids: CASSLDGGVGTEAFF. CDR3 DNA sequence: TGTGCCAGCAGCTTAGATGGGGGAGTGGGCACTGAAGCTTTCTTT.

The V call is TRBV7-9, the J call TRBJ2-7, with D unclear. Germline CDR1 is SEHNR and CDR2 is FQNEAQ (reference sequence). V lost 5 bases and J 4 bases, leaving 12 bases between the germline ends. The CDR3 spans 13 residues. Here the CDR3 reads CASSGESAYEQYF. DNA of the CDR3: TGTGCCAGCAGCGGCGAAAGCGCGTACGAGCAGTACTTC.

The V gene is TRBV7-2, the J gene TRBJ2-2; 7 bases fit TRBD1. Germline values: CDR1 SGHTA, CDR2 FQGNSA. The length of the CDR3 is 15 residues. Germline trimming cut 5 bases from V and 5 bases from J; bases unmatched to any gene: 8. The CDR3 bases are TGTGCCAGCAGCCTAACAGGGGAATGGACCGGGGAGCTGTTTTTT. Its protein product is CASSLTGEWTGELFF. Complete variable domain (other parts from reference TRBV7-2 and TRBJ2-2): GAGVSQSPSNKVTEKGKDVELRCDPISGHTALYWYRQSLGQGLEFLIYFQGNSAPDKSGLPSDRFSAERTGGSVSTLTIQRTQQEDSAVYLCASSLTGEWTGELFFGEGSRLTVL.

Comment on this clonotype: Compared with germline, one end of the junction differs, possibly owing to a read error. This chain connects TRBV10-3 to TRBJ2-2, with D tentatively TRBD1 or TRBD2 (5 bases each). CDR3 length equals 14 residues. Germline CDR1 is ENHRY and CDR2 is SYGVKD. CDR3 DNA sequence: TGTGCCATCAGGGGGGATCCGGACACCGAGGAGCTGTTTTTT. Its protein is CAIRGDPDTEELFF.

Concerning this clonotype: An end of the junction does not agree with germline; a read error may underlie this. The chain carries TRBV20-1 and TRBJ2-7, with D possibly TRBD2 on 6 matching bases. CDR1 and CDR2 (germline): DFQATT, SNEGSKA (reference sequence). This CDR3 contains 10 residues. CDR3 in DNA: TGCAGTGCTAGGGGCGGGACTGATCACTTC. Protein sequence: CSARGGTDHF.

In this sample, this clonotype turned up many times. The chain carries TRBV12-3 or TRBV12-4 and TRBJ2-5; weak D call: TRBD2 (6 bases). V lost 6 bases and J 0 bases, leaving 11 bases between the germline ends. There are 14 residues in the CDR3. The CDR3 here is CASSSEGNQETQYF. The CDR3 DNA is TGTGCCAGCAGCTCGGAGGGGAACCAAGAGACCCAGTACTTC.

This clonotype was seen a handful of times. CDR3 nucleotides: TGTGCCAGCGGTTACCCGAGCACCTACGAGCAGTACTTC. This gives the protein CASGYPSTYEQYF. This chain uses TRBV12-3 or TRBV12-4 with TRBJ2-7; D unclear. Trimming shortened V by 8 bases and J by 2 bases, and 13 bases separated the two germline ends. This CDR3 is 13 amino acids long.

Many counts were recorded for this clonotype. The chain couples TRBV2 to TRBJ2-7; D may match TRBD1 or TRBD2 (5 bases each). Trimming stripped 6 bases from V and 2 bases from J, with 5 bases between. The CDR3 runs 11 residues. CDR1 and CDR2 (germline): SNHLY, FYNNEI. CDR3 sequence reads: CASRGAYEQYF. As DNA, the CDR3 is TGTGCCAGCAGGGGGGCCTACGAGCAGTACTTC.

This chain uses TRBV12-3 or TRBV12-4 with TRBJ2-1; 8 nucleotides line up with TRBD2. CDR3 length: 14 residues. After removal of 6 bases from V and 5 bases from J, the junction contained 6 bases not matched to a gene. The CDR3 nucleotides read TGTGCCAGCAGAACTAGCGGAGGGGACAATGAGCAGTTCTTC. Translating it yields CASRTSGGDNEQFF.

V is TRBV5-1 and J is TRBJ2-7; D uncertain. Germline CDR1 is SGHRS and CDR2 is YFSETQ. The CDR3 is 14 amino acids. The V end lost 6 bases, the J end lost 4 bases, and 17 bases lay between the germline ends. The CDR3 sequence: CASTSEQQNYEQYF. CDR3 nucleotides: TGCGCCAGCACGTCTGAACAACAGAATTACGAGCAGTACTTC.

The table lists this clonotype with a few counts. This sequence joins TRBV29-1 and TRBJ1-2, with D uncertain. The CDR3 is made up of 9 amino acids. Germline V gene lookup returns CDR1 SQVTM and CDR2 ANQGSEA. V was pared by 5 bases and J by 8 bases, with 6 bases between. This CDR3 is CSVTEGYTF. The CDR3 nucleotides are TGCAGCGTTACGGAGGGCTACACCTTC.

This chain uses TRBV20-1 with TRBJ2-1; 7 nucleotides match TRBD2. V was clipped by 6 bases and J by 2 bases; unmatched bases: 4. This CDR3 has 13 residues. Germline CDR1 reads DFQATT; CDR2 reads SNEGSKA (reference sequence). The CDR3 region has the DNA TGCAGTGCGAAGCGGGGTCCCTACAATGAGCAGTTCTTC. Protein: CSAKRGPYNEQFF.

This chain joins TRBV27 and TRBJ1-1; 10 bases are a match to TRBD1. CDR1 is MNHEY, CDR2 SMNVEV, per germline (reference sequence). Trimming removed 5 bases from V and 4 bases from J; junction bases left unmatched: 4. The CDR3 totals 14 residues. CDR3: CASSPGTGATEAFF. The CDR3 DNA is TGTGCCAGCAGTCCCGGGACAGGGGCCACTGAAGCTTTCTTT.

J is TRBJ2-2 and V is TRBV12-3 or TRBV12-4, with D uncertain. This CDR3 comprises 13 residues. Between the trimmed V and J ends, which lost 4 bases and 4 bases, there was a span of 7 bases. CDR3 loop: CASSSHFTGELFF. For the CDR3, the DNA is TGTGCCAGCAGTTCCCACTTCACCGGGGAGCTGTTTTTT.

The chain employs TRBV20-1 and TRBJ2-7; a weak D match, TRBD1 (6 bases). Germline V lookup: CDR1 DFQATT, CDR2 SNEGSKA (reference sequence). This CDR3 contains 12 residues. Trimming removed 3 bases at V and 6 bases at J, with 12 bases between. For the CDR3, the DNA is TGCAGTGCTAGCCACAGGGAGCCCGAGCAGTACTTC. Translating it yields CSASHREPEQYF.

The chain couples TRBV20-1 to TRBJ2-7; maybe TRBD2 (6 bases). Germline V CDR1 and CDR2: DFQATT, SNEGSKA (reference sequence). Trimming took off 3 bases at V and 0 bases at J, with 18 bases between the two ends. The CDR3 is 16 residues long. CDR3 loop: CSASPWSASVSYEQYF. CDR3 DNA sequence: TGCAGTGCTAGTCCGTGGAGCGCTAGCGTCTCCTACGAGCAGTACTTC.

The DNA of the CDR3 is TGTGCCAGCAGCTCAGGGACAGGGGTATCAGATACGCAGTATTTT. Translated: CASSSGTGVSDTQYF. The chain has TRBV5-5 and TRBJ2-3; 10 bases are shared with TRBD1. The CDR3 covers 15 residues. Trimming took 3 bases from V and 4 from J; bases not matched to a gene: 5. Looked up from germline, CDR1 is SGHKS and CDR2 is YYEKEE (reference sequence).

The sample holds a few counts of this clonotype. The rearrangement links TRBV19 to TRBJ1-2; D remains ambiguous. The CDR3 extends over 11 amino acids. The germline V gene has CDR1 LNHDA and CDR2 SQIVND (reference sequence). V lost 10 bases and J 7 bases, leaving 13 bases between the germline ends. The CDR3 spells CATWTGFGYTF. DNA of the CDR3: TGTGCCACCTGGACGGGGTTTGGCTACACCTTC.

J is TRBJ2-1 and V is TRBV12-3 or TRBV12-4; possible D gene TRBD1, 6 bases. Deletions cut 2 bases from V and 5 bases from J, with 10 bases between. CDR3 length: 14 amino acids. The CDR3, as DNA: TGTGCCAGCAGTTTAAGGGGGTCAAACAATGAGCAGTTCTTC. Its translation: CASSLRGSNNEQFF.

This clonotype has only a few counts. This chain joins TRBV6-1 and TRBJ1-1; D gene ambiguous. The CDR3 runs 13 residues. V gave up 1 base and J gave up 5 bases, with 8 bases separating them. Germline V gene lookup returns CDR1 MNHNS and CDR2 SASEGT. The CDR3 protein is CASSEVGVTEAFF. The DNA for the CDR3 is TGTGCCAGCAGTGAAGTTGGGGTTACTGAAGCTTTCTTT.

The rearrangement uses TRBV20-1 and TRBJ2-3; a weak D match, TRBD1 (5 bases). The germline V and J ends were trimmed by 8 bases and 2 bases, with 14 bases remaining between them. Germline values: CDR1 DFQATT, CDR2 SNEGSKA (reference sequence). The CDR3 is 13 residues long. The CDR3 region has the DNA TGCAGTCCAACAGGACGGAACACAGATACGCAGTATTTT. It codes for CSPTGRNTDTQYF.

This chain connects TRBV29-1 to TRBJ1-1, with TRBD1 matching 8 bases. The CDR3 totals 14 residues. The V gene's germline CDR1 is SQVTM and CDR2 ANQGSEA. Trimming removed 6 bases from V and 1 base from J; junction bases left unmatched: 7. The CDR3 DNA is TGCAGCGTCGCTTGGACAGGGTCGAACACTGAAGCTTTCTTT. This codes for CSVAWTGSNTEAFF.

This clonotype appeared a few times. This chain joins TRBV5-1 and TRBJ2-7; 9 nucleotides align to TRBD1. This CDR3 is built from 14 residues. Germline loops: CDR1 SGHRS, CDR2 YFSETQ. J gave up 6 bases and V 2 bases, and 6 bases lay outside the gene matches. CDR3 bases: TGCGCCAGCAGCTTAGGACAGGGGCAAACCGAGCAGTACTTC. Amino acids: CASSLGQGQTEQYF.